One sample yielded the 21 T cell receptor beta chains listed below, sequenced in a study of blood T cell repertoires in COVID-19. TCRdb's table, derived via immunoSEQ multiplex PCR, lists solely in-frame clones and lacks some. The data hold about 350,000 clones, with 65% to 90% observed a single time. The specimen was peripheral blood. The receptor source for this set is a woman aged 55 to 70 with COVID-19, enrolled during active disease.

The chain recombines TRBV4-3 with TRBJ2-1; possibly TRBD2 for D (7 bases). CDR3 length: 19 residues. CDR1 is LGHNA and CDR2 is YSLEER in the germline V gene. V lost 0 bases, J lost 6 bases, and 24 bases lay in between. CDR3 in DNA: TGCGCCAGCAGCCAAGATGGAGGGGGGGCTGCTCTACTACTCAATGAGCAGTTCTTC. It translates to CASSQDGGGAALLLNEQFF.

CDR3 loop: CAWRWTGGKGDEQYF. The CDR3 region has the DNA TGTGCCTGGAGATGGACAGGGGGCAAAGGGGACGAGCAGTACTTC. The chain joins TRBV30 to TRBJ2-7, with 11 positions matching TRBD1. V lost 3 bases, J lost 5 bases, and 9 bases stayed unmatched. Germline V lookup: CDR1 GTSNPN, CDR2 SVGIG (reference sequence). The CDR3 has 15 amino acids.

The chain is built from TRBV11-3 and TRBJ2-3; TRBD2 aligns across 8 bases. This CDR3 has 15 residues. V shed 1 base, J shed 2 bases, and the junction held 2 bases outside the gene matches. Germline V gene sequence: CDR1 SGHNT, CDR2 YENEEA. CDR3 protein: CASSLGGLVTDTQYF. In nucleotides, the CDR3 is TGTGCCAGCAGCTTAGGGGGACTAGTCACAGATACGCAGTATTTT. Full variable domain (missing parts from reference TRBV11-3 and TRBJ2-3): EAGVVQSPRYKIIEKKQPVAFWCNPISGHNTLYWYLQNLGQGPELLIRYENEEAVDDSQLPKDRFSAERLKGVDSTLKIQPAELGDSAVYLCASSLGGLVTDTQYFGPGTRLTVL.

The chain couples TRBV6-2 or TRBV6-3 to TRBJ1-1, with D possibly TRBD1 on 6 matching bases. Looked up from germline, CDR1 is MNHEY and CDR2 is SVGEGT. The V end was cut by 5 bases, the J end by 2 bases, with 12 bases between. The CDR3 contains 14 residues. The CDR3 DNA reads TGTGCCAGCAGTATTCAGGGGCATAACACTGAAGCTTTCTTT. Translating it yields CASSIQGHNTEAFF.

V and J are TRBV30 and TRBJ2-1; TRBD2 is a possible D gene (6 bases). The CDR3 has 15 residues. The germline V gene has CDR1 GTSNPN and CDR2 SVGIG (reference sequence). The ends were cut back, 3 bases at V and 0 bases at J, with 12 bases in the middle. The CDR3 loop reads CAWRGLPSSYNEQFF. The CDR3 DNA sequence: TGTGCCTGGAGGGGACTCCCAAGCTCCTACAATGAGCAGTTCTTC. The complete variable domain, with remaining parts taken from reference TRBV30 and TRBJ2-1, reads SQTIHQWPATLVQPVGSPLSLECTVEGTSNPNLYWYRQAAGRGLQLLFYSVGIGQISSEVPQNLSASRPQDRQFILSSKKLLLSDSGFYLCAWRGLPSSYNEQFFGPGTRLTVL.

The gene calls are TRBV4-1 and TRBJ1-2; the D gene is possibly TRBD1 (6 bases). The germline V gene has CDR1 MGHRA and CDR2 YSYEKL. V dropped 1 base and J dropped 4 bases, with 16 bases sitting between them. The CDR3 sequence is 16 residues long. The CDR3 nucleotides are TGCGCCAGCAGCCAAGGAACCACCAGGGGTCTCTATGGCTACACCTTC. It specifies CASSQGTTRGLYGYTF.

This rearrangement joins TRBV5-8 to TRBJ2-3; tentative D call: TRBD2 (6 bases). The CDR3 loop spans 16 amino acids. V dropped 3 bases and J dropped 4 bases, with 18 bases sitting between them. Germline loops: CDR1 SGHTS, CDR2 YDEGEE. The CDR3 DNA reads TGTGCCAGCAGCTCGTGGACCTCTAGGAGGGCAGATACGCAGTATTTT. This translates into CASSSWTSRRADTQYF.

The V and J genes are TRBV29-1 and TRBJ2-3; 7 nucleotides agree with TRBD1. Germline V gives CDR1 SQVTM, CDR2 ANQGSEA. Unmatched junction bases numbered 5, after V lost 4 bases and J lost 1 base. This CDR3 spans 14 amino acids. DNA for the CDR3: TGCAGCGTTGCTTTAGGACAGGGCACAGATACGCAGTATTTT. Amino acid sequence: CSVALGQGTDTQYF.

V and J are TRBV6-5 and TRBJ1-1; D may be TRBD1 (5 bases). This CDR3 is built from 15 residues. The V end was cut by 6 bases, the J end by 3 bases, with 17 bases between. The V gene's germline CDR1 is MNHEY and CDR2 SVGAGI. The CDR3 region is CASSPQKGAYTEAFF. The CDR3 DNA is TGTGCCAGCAGCCCCCAAAAAGGGGCGTACACTGAAGCTTTCTTT.

This chain joins TRBV3-1 (or the pseudogene TRBV3-2) and TRBJ2-7; 8 bases are shared with TRBD2. J lost 5 bases, V lost 4 bases, and 4 bases had no gene match. Germline V gene data show CDR1 as LGHDT and CDR2 as YNNKEL (reference sequence). The CDR3 has 13 amino acids. In DNA form, the CDR3 reads TGTGCCAGCAGCCTAGCGGGGTTAAACGAGCAGTACTTC. This sequence encodes CASSLAGLNEQYF.

This clone has only one observation. The chain uses TRBV30 and TRBJ1-4; weak D call: TRBD1 (5 bases). Germline values: CDR1 GTSNPN, CDR2 SVGIG (reference sequence). V shed 3 bases and J shed 0 bases, with 8 bases lying between them. The CDR3 is 14 amino acids. CDR3 sequence: CAWRGGTTNEKLFF. CDR3 DNA: TGTGCCTGGAGGGGGGGTACAACTAATGAAAAACTGTTTTTT. Drawing the rest from reference TRBV30 and TRBJ1-4, the complete variable domain is SQTIHQWPATLVQPVGSPLSLECTVEGTSNPNLYWYRQAAGRGLQLLFYSVGIGQISSEVPQNLSASRPQDRQFILSSKKLLLSDSGFYLCAWRGGTTNEKLFFGSGTQLSVL.

The chain couples TRBV11-2 to TRBJ1-1; D possibly corresponds to TRBD1 (6 bases). With 5 bases removed from V and 1 base from J, the gap between germline ends came to 14 bases. Germline CDR1 and CDR2: SGHAT and FQNNGV. CDR3 length: 15 amino acids. The CDR3 region is CASSGGGGWNTEAFF. CDR3 coding DNA: TGTGCCAGCAGCGGAGGGGGGGGCTGGAACACTGAAGCTTTCTTT.

V is TRBV4-1 and J is TRBJ2-7; 7 bases are shared with TRBD1. This CDR3 is 14 amino acids long. Germline values: CDR1 MGHRA, CDR2 YSYEKL. Trimming cost V 2 bases and J 6 bases; bases outside gene matches: 7. In nucleotides, the CDR3 is TGCGCCAGCAGCCAATCAGACAGGGCTGGCGAGCAGTACTTC. Protein sequence: CASSQSDRAGEQYF.

The chain joins TRBV25-1 to TRBJ1-6; D might be TRBD1 (5 bases). Germline CDR1 is MGHDK and CDR2 is SYGVNS. This CDR3 contains 15 residues. Deletions cut 2 bases from V and 5 bases from J, with 10 bases between. CDR3 DNA: TGTGCCAGCAGTGAAACCAGGGATCATAATTCACCCCTCCACTTT. This sequence encodes CASSETRDHNSPLHF.

The V and J genes are TRBV7-8 and TRBJ2-1, with 8 bases aligning to TRBD2. V shed 5 bases and J 6 bases; nucleotides not matched to a gene: 6. The CDR3 runs to 14 residues. Germline V gene sequence: CDR1 SGHVS, CDR2 FQNEAQ. In DNA, the CDR3 is TGTGCCAGCAGCCGGGCCGGGACTAGCAATGAGCAGTTCTTC. Translated, it gives CASSRAGTSNEQFF.

The chain joins TRBV27 to TRBJ1-1; a weak D match, TRBD1 (6 bases). V was cut by 2 bases and J by 12 bases, with 25 bases left in between. Per the germline V gene, CDR1 is MNHEY and CDR2 is SMNVEV (reference sequence). The CDR3 length is 16 residues. This CDR3 reads CASSLREPETGSHTFF. The CDR3, as DNA: TGTGCCAGCAGTTTAAGGGAGCCTGAGACAGGATCCCACACTTTCTTT.

CDR3: CASKVAGDSYEQYF. In nucleotides, the CDR3 is TGTGCCAGCAAAGTAGCGGGGGACTCCTACGAGCAGTACTTC. This chain connects TRBV2 to TRBJ2-7, with 9 positions matching TRBD2. The germline gives CDR1 SNHLY, CDR2 FYNNEI. This CDR3 has 14 residues. V lost 7 bases to trimming and J lost 0 bases; unmatched junction nucleotides: 4.

The rearrangement links TRBV7-9 to TRBJ2-5; 8 nucleotides align to TRBD2. Germline V gives CDR1 SEHNR, CDR2 FQNEAQ (reference sequence). V lost 2 bases to trimming and J lost 5 bases; unmatched junction nucleotides: 10. CDR3 length equals 16 residues. The CDR3 sequence is CASSLMKRGYEETQYF. CDR3 bases: TGTGCCAGCAGCTTAATGAAGCGGGGGTATGAGGAGACCCAGTACTTC.

The chain combines TRBV14 with TRBJ1-6; no reliable D call. Per the germline V gene, CDR1 is SGHDN and CDR2 is FVKESK. This CDR3 contains 14 residues. V lost 0 bases and J lost 7, with 7 bases in between. CDR3 in DNA: TGTGCCAGCAGCCAAGATTGGCCCAATTCACCCCTCCACTTT. Protein product: CASSQDWPNSPLHF.

This sequence joins TRBV5-1 and TRBJ2-5, with 13 nucleotides matching TRBD2. CDR1 is SGHRS and CDR2 is YFSETQ in the germline V gene. V gave up 4 bases and J gave up 5 bases; unmatched junction bases: 8. This CDR3 contains 16 residues. DNA of the CDR3: TGCGCCAGCAGCCCTACTAGCGGGGGGGCTGGGGAGACCCAGTACTTC. Translating gives CASSPTSGGAGETQYF.

The rearrangement joins TRBV5-1 to TRBJ1-2; 9 bases align to TRBD1. V shed 4 bases and J 8 bases; nucleotides not matched to a gene: 9. CDR1 and CDR2 from the germline V gene are SGHRS and YFSETQ. CDR3 length: 14 residues. CDR3 loop: CASSPQGAKGGYTF. The CDR3 DNA reads TGCGCCAGCAGCCCACAGGGGGCAAAGGGGGGCTACACCTTC. The full variable domain, in which reference TRBV5-1 and TRBJ1-2 provide the parts outside the CDR3, is KAGVTQTPRYLIKTRGQQVTLSCSPISGHRSVSWYQQTPGQGLQFLFEYFSETQRNKGNFPGRFSGRQFSNSRSEMNVSTLELGDSALYLCASSPQGAKGGYTFGSGTRLTVV.